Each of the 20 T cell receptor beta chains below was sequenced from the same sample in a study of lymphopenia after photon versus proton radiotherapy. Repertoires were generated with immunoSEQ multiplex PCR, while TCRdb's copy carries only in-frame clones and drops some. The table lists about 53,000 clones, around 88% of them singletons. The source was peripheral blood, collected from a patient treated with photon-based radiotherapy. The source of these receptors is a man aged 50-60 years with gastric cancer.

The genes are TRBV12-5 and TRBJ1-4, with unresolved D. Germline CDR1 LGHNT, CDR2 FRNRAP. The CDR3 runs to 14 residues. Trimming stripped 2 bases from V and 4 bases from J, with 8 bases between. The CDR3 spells CASGLPTFNEKLFF. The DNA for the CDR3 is TGTGCTAGTGGTTTGCCGACCTTTAATGAAAAACTGTTTTTT.

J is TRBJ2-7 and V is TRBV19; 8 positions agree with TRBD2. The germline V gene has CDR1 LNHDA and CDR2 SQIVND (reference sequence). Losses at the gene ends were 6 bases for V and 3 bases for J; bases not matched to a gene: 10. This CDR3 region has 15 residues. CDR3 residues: CASSPSPGGSYEQYF. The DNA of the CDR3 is TGTGCCAGTAGCCCCTCCCCGGGAGGGAGCTACGAGCAGTACTTC.

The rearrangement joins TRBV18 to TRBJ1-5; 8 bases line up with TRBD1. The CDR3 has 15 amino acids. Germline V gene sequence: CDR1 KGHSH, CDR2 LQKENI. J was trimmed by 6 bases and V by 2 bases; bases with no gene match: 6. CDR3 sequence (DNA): TGTGCCAGCTCACCAGGACAGGGATCGGGTCAGCCCCAGCATTTT. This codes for CASSPGQGSGQPQHF. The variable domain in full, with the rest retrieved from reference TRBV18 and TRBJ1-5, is NAGVMQNPRHLVRRRGQEARLRCSPMKGHSHVYWYRQLPEEGLKFMVYLQKENIIDESGMPKERFSAEFPKEGPSILRIQQVVRGDSAAYFCASSPGQGSGQPQHFGDGTRLSIL.

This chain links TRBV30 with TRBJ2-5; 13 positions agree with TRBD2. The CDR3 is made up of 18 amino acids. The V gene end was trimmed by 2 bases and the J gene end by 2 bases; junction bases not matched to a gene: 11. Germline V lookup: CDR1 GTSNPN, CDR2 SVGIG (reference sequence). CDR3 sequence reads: CAWSPQAQLAGGQETQYF. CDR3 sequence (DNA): TGTGCCTGGAGTCCCCAGGCCCAACTAGCGGGGGGGCAAGAGACCCAGTACTTC.

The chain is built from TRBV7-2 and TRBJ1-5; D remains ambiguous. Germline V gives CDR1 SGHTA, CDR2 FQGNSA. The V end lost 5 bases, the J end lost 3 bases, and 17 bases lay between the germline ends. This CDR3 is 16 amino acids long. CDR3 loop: CASSPTWDRSNQPQHF. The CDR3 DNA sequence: TGTGCCAGCAGCCCCACCTGGGATCGCTCCAATCAGCCCCAGCATTTT.

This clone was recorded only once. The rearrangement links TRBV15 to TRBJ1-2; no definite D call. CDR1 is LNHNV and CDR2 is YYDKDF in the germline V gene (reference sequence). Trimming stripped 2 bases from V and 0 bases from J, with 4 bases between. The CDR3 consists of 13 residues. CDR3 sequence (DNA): TGTGCCACCAGCAGAACGGCTAACTATGGCTACACCTTC. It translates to CATSRTANYGYTF.

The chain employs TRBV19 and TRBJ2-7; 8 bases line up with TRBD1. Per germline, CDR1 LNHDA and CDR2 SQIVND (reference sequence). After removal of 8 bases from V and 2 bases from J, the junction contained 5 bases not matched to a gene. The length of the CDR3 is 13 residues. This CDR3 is CASGQGLTYEQYF. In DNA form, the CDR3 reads TGTGCCAGTGGACAGGGCCTGACCTACGAGCAGTACTTC.

This CDR3 reads CSVGVGYEQYF. The CDR3 DNA is TGCAGCGTTGGTGTGGGCTACGAGCAGTACTTC. The genes are TRBV29-1 and TRBJ2-7; D unclear. The germline V gene has CDR1 SQVTM and CDR2 ANQGSEA. Trimming pared 4 bases from V and 3 bases from J, leaving 7 bases between. The CDR3 is made up of 11 amino acids.

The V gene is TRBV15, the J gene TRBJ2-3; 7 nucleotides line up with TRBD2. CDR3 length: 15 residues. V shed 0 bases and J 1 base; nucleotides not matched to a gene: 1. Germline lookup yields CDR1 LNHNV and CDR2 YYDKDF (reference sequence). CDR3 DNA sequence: TGTGCCACCAGCAGAGAGGCGGGAGGCACAGATACGCAGTATTTT. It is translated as CATSREAGGTDTQYF.

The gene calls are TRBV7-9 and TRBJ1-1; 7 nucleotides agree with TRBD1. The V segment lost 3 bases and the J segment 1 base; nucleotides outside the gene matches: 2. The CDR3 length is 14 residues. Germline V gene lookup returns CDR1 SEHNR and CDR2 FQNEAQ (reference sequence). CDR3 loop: CASSFGQANTEAFF. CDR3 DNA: TGTGCCAGCAGCTTTGGACAGGCGAACACTGAAGCTTTCTTT.

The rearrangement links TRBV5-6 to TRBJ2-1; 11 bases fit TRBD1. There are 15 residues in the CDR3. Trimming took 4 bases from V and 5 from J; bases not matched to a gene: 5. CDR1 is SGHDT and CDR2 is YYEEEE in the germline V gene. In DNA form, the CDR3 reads TGTGCCAGCAGCACCGGGACAGGGGGGAACAATGAGCAGTTCTTC. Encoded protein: CASSTGTGGNNEQFF.

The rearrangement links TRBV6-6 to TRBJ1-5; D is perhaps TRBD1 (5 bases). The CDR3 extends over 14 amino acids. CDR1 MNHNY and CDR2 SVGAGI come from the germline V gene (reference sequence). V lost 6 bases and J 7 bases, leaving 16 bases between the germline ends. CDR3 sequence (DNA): TGTGCCAGCAGCCGAGAAGGGGAGAGACAGCCCCAGCATTTT. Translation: CASSREGERQPQHF.

The CDR3 nucleotides read TGTGCCAGTAGCCCCCCGGGACAAAAGAACACTGAAGCTTTCTTT. Translating it yields CASSPPGQKNTEAFF. The chain joins TRBV28 to TRBJ1-1, with D perhaps matching TRBD1 (6 bases). The CDR3 covers 15 residues. V lost 9 bases to trimming and J lost 1 base, with 18 bases between them. The V gene's germline CDR1 is MDHEN and CDR2 SYDVKM. The full variable domain, in which reference TRBV28 and TRBJ1-1 provide the parts outside the CDR3, is DVKVTQSSRYLVKRTGEKVFLECVQDMDHENMFWYRQDPGLGLRLIYFSYDVKMKEKGDIPEGYSVSREKKERFSLILESASTNQTSMYLCASSPPGQKNTEAFFGQGTRLTVV.

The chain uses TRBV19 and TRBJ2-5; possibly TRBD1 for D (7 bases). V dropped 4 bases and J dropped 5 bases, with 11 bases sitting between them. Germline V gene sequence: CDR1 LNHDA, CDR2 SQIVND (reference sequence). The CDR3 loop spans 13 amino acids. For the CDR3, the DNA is TGTGCCAGTAGTACCTCAGGGGGGGAGACCCAGTACTTC. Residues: CASSTSGGETQYF.

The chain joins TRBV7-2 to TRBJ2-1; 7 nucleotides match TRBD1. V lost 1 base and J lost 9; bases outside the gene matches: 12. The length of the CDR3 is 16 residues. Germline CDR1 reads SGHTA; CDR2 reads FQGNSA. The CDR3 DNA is TGTGCCAGCAGCTTAGTAGGGGTGACAGGGCGGGTTGAGCAGTTCTTC. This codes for CASSLVGVTGRVEQFF.

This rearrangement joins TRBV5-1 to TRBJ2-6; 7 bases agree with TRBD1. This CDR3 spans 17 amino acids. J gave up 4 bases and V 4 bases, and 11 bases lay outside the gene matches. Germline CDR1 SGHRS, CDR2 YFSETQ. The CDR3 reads CASSTPIDRAGANVLTF. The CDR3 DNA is TGCGCCAGCAGCACCCCCATTGACAGGGCCGGGGCCAACGTCCTGACTTTC.

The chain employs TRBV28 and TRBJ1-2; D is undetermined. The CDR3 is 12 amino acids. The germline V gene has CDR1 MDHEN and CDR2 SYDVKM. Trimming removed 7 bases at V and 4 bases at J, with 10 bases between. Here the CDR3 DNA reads TGTGCCAGCACCAGGCAGGCCTATGGCTACACCTTC. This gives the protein CASTRQAYGYTF.

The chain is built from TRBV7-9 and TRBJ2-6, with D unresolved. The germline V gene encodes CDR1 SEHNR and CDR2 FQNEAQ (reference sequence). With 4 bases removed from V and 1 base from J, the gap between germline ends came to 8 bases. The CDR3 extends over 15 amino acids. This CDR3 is CASSSWKSGANVLTF. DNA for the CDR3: TGTGCCAGCAGCTCTTGGAAGTCTGGGGCCAACGTCCTGACTTTC.

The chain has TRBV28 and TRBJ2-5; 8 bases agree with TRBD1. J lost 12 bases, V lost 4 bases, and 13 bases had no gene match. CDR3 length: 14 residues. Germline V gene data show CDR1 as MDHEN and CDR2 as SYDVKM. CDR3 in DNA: TGTGCCAGCAGTTCCGGGACAGGTGCAGTACGCAAGTACTTC. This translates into CASSSGTGAVRKYF.

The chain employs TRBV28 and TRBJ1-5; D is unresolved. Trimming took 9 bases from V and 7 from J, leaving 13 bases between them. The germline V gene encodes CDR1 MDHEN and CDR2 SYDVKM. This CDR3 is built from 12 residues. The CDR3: CASHSARQPQHF. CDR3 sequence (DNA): TGTGCCAGTCACTCCGCCCGGCAGCCCCAGCATTTT.